A single sample gave rise to the 12 T cell receptor beta chains below, sequenced in a study of T cell repertoires in cytomegalovirus infection. TCRdb re-called the reads through MiXCR, storing one row per CDR3 protein. The sample holds some 250,000 distinct CDR3 sequences; roughly 10% are singletons and the top ten take over 13%. The sequenced material came from PBMCs. These receptor sequences come from a human donor in good health (CMV status not recorded). Some clones in this sample may be carry-over from other donors' samples.

Ten or more counts support this clonotype. The germline gene is not matched at one end of the junction; a read error may be the cause. CDR3 sequence (DNA): TGTGCCAGCACCTTAGCGGGGGGGCTTGCCGGGGAGCTGTTTTTT. Translating gives CASTLAGGLAGELFF. J is TRBJ2-2 and V is TRBV7-6; 11 bases map to TRBD2. Germline CDR1 SGHVS, CDR2 FNYEAQ. The CDR3 totals 15 residues.

This clonotype was seen many times. This rearrangement joins TRBV12-3 or TRBV12-4 to TRBJ2-1, with 9 bases aligning to TRBD2. Trimming at V came to 3 bases and at J to 0 bases, leaving 9 bases not matched to a gene. This CDR3 spans 18 amino acids. CDR3 nucleotides: TGTGCCAGCAGTTTGTGGAGCGGGGGGATGACCTCCTACAATGAGCAGTTCTTC. This codes for CASSLWSGGMTSYNEQFF.

In its sample, this clonotype was seen a few times. The gene calls are TRBV5-1 and TRBJ1-4, with 7 bases lining up with TRBD1. J was trimmed by 4 bases and V by 4 bases; bases with no gene match: 4. Germline V gene data show CDR1 as SGHRS and CDR2 as YFSETQ. The CDR3 covers 14 residues. The CDR3 region is CASSITGVNEKLFF. CDR3 DNA: TGCGCCAGCAGCATTACAGGGGTTAATGAAAAACTGTTTTTT.

The chain employs TRBV2 and TRBJ1-2; 9 bases map to TRBD1. CDR1 SNHLY and CDR2 FYNNEI come from the germline V gene. This CDR3 has 14 amino acids. V dropped 6 bases and J dropped 4; count of bases not matched to a gene: 6. The DNA for the CDR3 is TGTGCCAGCAGGGGGGGACAGGGACTCTATGGCTACACCTTC. Encoded protein: CASRGGQGLYGYTF.

This clonotype was observed many times. The genes are TRBV15 and TRBJ1-2; a possible D gene is TRBD1 (6 bases). The CDR3 has 15 amino acids. Germline values: CDR1 LNHNV, CDR2 YYDKDF (reference sequence). V lost 1 base, J lost 5 bases, and 14 bases lay in between. This CDR3 reads CATSRARGAGYGYTF. The CDR3 DNA is TGTGCCACCAGCAGAGCCCGGGGGGCAGGATATGGCTACACCTTC.

In this sample, this clonotype turned up once. A single base separates this from a much larger clone, so it may be a read error. This chain links TRBV7-3 with TRBJ2-2, with D perhaps matching TRBD1 (5 bases). CDR1 SGHTA and CDR2 FQGTGA come from the germline V gene. The CDR3 runs to 15 residues. V lost 6 bases and J 7 bases, leaving 18 bases between the germline ends. CDR3 sequence reads: CASRTHTIRGGELFF. The CDR3 coding sequence is TGTGCCAGCAGAACTCACACGATAAGGGGCGGGGAGCTGTTTTTT. The entire variable domain, with the rest obtained from reference TRBV7-3 and TRBJ2-2, is as follows: GAGVSQTPSNKVTEKGKYVELRCDPISGHTALYWYRQSLGQGPEFLIYFQGTGAADDSGLPNDRFFAVRPEGSVSTLKIQRTERGDSAVYLCASRTHTIRGGELFFGEGSRLTVL.

In nucleotides, the CDR3 is TGCAGTGCATTGGGGAGCGGCAAAAACATTCAGTACTTC. Translating it yields CSALGSGKNIQYF. The gene calls are TRBV20-1 and TRBJ2-4; possibly TRBD2 for D (5 bases). The CDR3 extends over 13 amino acids. Germline-derived CDR1 and CDR2 are DFQATT and SNEGSKA (reference sequence). V lost 6 bases and J lost 3, with 12 bases in between.

As for this clonotype: It may be a read error: a sequence one base away is much more abundant. This CDR3 is missing its conserved last phenylalanine or tryptophan, likely due to a read error. The chain has TRBV12-3 or TRBV12-4 and TRBJ1-1; no clear D. The CDR3 has 14 amino acids. V was clipped by 3 bases and J by 7 bases, with 15 bases between them. This chain's CDR3 is CASSLTATRIEAFL. For the CDR3, the DNA is TGTGCCAGCAGTTTGACGGCCACCCGGATTGAAGCTTTCCTT.

This clonotype has just a few counts. The rearrangement links TRBV7-2 to TRBJ2-7, with a possible D match to TRBD1 (6 bases). Per germline, CDR1 SGHTA and CDR2 FQGNSA. The CDR3 is 16 amino acids. The V gene lost 5 bases and the J gene lost 5 bases, with 22 bases spanning the gap. The CDR3 DNA reads as TGTGCCAGCAGCCGAAACGTCATGACAGGCCAGGACGAGCAGTACTTC. Its protein product is CASSRNVMTGQDEQYF. The variable domain in full, with the rest retrieved from reference TRBV7-2 and TRBJ2-7, is GAGVSQSPSNKVTEKGKDVELRCDPISGHTALYWYRQSLGQGLEFLIYFQGNSAPDKSGLPSDRFSAERTGGSVSTLTIQRTQQEDSAVYLCASSRNVMTGQDEQYFGPGTRLTVT.

This clonotype was counted at least ten times. This chain links TRBV11-3 with TRBJ1-2; TRBD1 might be the D (6 bases). Germline assignment: CDR1 SGHNT and CDR2 YENEEA. V was cut by 4 bases and J by 4 bases, with 10 bases left in between. This CDR3 has 13 amino acids. The CDR3 here is CASSSAGVYGYTF. In nucleotides, the CDR3 is TGTGCCAGCAGCTCCGCAGGGGTCTATGGCTACACCTTC.

This clonotype was seen many times. The rearrangement joins TRBV5-1 to TRBJ2-3, with 10 nucleotides matching TRBD2. The CDR3 spans 15 residues. CDR1 SGHRS and CDR2 YFSETQ come from the germline V gene. Trimming removed 2 bases from V and 2 bases from J; junction bases left unmatched: 2. CDR3 amino acids: CASSFGTSVTDTQYF. The CDR3 bases are TGCGCCAGCAGCTTTGGGACTAGCGTCACAGATACGCAGTATTTT.

This clonotype was recorded at least ten times. V is TRBV28 and J is TRBJ2-7; 7 bases match TRBD2. The germline V gene encodes CDR1 MDHEN and CDR2 SYDVKM. V was clipped by 8 bases and J by 5 bases; unmatched bases: 12. The CDR3 spans 14 residues. CDR3 coding DNA: TGTGCCAGCCCCCCGGCGGGAGAATTCCACGAGCAGTACTTC. This translates into CASPPAGEFHEQYF.